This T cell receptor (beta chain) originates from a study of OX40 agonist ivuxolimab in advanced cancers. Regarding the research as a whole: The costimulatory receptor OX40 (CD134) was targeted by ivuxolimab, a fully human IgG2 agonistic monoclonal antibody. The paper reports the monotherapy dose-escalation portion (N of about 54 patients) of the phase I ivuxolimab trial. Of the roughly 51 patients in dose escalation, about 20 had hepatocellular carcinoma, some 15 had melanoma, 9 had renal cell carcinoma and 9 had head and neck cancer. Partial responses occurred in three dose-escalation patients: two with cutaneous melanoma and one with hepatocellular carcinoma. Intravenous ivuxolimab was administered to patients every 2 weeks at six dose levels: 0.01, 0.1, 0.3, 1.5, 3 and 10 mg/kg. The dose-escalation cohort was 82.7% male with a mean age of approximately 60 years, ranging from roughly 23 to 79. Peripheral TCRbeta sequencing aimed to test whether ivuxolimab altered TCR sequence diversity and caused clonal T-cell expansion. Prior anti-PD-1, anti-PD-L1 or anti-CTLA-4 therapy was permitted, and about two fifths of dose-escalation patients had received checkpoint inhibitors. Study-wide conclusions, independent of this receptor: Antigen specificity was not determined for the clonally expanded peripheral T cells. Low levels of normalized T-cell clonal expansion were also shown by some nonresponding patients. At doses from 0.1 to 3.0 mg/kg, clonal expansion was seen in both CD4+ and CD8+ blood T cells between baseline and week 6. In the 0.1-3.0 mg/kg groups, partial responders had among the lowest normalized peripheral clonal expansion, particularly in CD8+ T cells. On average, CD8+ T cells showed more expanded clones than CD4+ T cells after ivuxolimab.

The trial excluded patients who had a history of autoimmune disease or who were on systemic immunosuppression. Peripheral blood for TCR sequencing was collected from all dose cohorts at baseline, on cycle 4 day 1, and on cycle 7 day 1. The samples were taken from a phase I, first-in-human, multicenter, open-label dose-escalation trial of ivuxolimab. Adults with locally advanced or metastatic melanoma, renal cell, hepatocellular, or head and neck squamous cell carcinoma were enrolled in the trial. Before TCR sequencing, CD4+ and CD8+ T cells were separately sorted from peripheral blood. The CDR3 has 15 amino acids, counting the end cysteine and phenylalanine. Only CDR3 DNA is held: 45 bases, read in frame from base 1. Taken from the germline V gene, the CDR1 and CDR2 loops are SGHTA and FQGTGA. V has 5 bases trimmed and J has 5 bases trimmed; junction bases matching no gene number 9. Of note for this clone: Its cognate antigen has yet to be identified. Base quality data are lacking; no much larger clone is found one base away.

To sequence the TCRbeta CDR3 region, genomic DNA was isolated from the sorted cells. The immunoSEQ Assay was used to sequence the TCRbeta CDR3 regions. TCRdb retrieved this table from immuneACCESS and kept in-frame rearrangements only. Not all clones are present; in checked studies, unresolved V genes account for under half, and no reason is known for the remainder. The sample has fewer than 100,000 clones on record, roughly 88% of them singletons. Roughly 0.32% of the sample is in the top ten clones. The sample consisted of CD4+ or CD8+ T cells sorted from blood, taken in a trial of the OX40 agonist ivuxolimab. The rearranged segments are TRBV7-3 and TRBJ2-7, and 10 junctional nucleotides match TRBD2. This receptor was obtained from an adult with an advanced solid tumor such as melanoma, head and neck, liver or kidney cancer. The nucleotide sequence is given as TGTGCCAGCAGCGTAGGAGCGGGAGGGCCCCACGAGCAGTACTTC. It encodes CASSVGAGGPHEQYF.